The entry below describes one T cell receptor (beta chain). It lacks a known antigen. Qualities for individual bases were not recorded, and no much larger clone is one base off. V and J lose 5 bases and 7 bases, and a span of 12 bases separates them. Per the germline V gene, MNHEY is the CDR1 and SVGAGI is the CDR2. From its cysteine to its phenylalanine, the CDR3 spans 13 amino acids. The CDR3 DNA has 39 bases and is translated from base 1. The library was built by means of the immunoSEQ multiplex PCR assay. A mixture of 60 forward primers for TCR Vbeta segments and 13 reverse primers for TCR Jbeta segments was used in the multiplex PCR. A multiplex PCR assay on genomic DNA amplified the CDR3 region of rearranged TCR beta genes. Amplified TCR beta libraries were sequenced as 87-base-pair reads on the Illumina HiSeq System. In the original analysis: A later analysis counted approximately 76 million unique TCR beta chains across the 666 repertoires, and some 11 million of these chains were shared by at least two donors. Raw reads were error-corrected and collapsed into unique sequences with a nearest-neighbor algorithm that merged closely related sequences to remove PCR and sequencing errors. CDR3 sequences were aligned to IMGT reference sequences to assign V, D and J gene segments. Each retained sequence needed at least a six-nucleotide match to both a V gene segment and a J gene segment. Rearrangements were called productive when the CDR3 lacked stop codons and stayed in frame with V and J; all others were non-productive. CDR3 was defined by IMGT convention, running from the second conserved V-encoded cysteine to the conserved J-encoded phenylalanine. Sequences without an unambiguous match to a single V gene segment were excluded from the earlier analysis of about 600 of the donors. In an earlier analysis of 450 to 750 of the donors, a V segment was called functional when productive rearrangements were above 56.7%, and segregating when the standard deviation between donors exceeded 5%. A statistical classification framework was developed to diagnose cytomegalovirus status using the catalog of TCR beta chain sequences. In a later analysis, V and J genes were assigned by comparing TCR nucleotide sequences against IMGT/GENE-DB human TR gene sequences. A later analysis assigned CDR3 sequences and most-parsimonious VDJ recombination scenarios with the TCRdist pipeline. In a later analysis, every TCR beta chain was defined by the combination of its CDR3 amino acid sequence and its V-gene family, and reads without a unique V-gene family were dropped. A later analysis removed 592 highly shared, low-generation-probability nucleotide sequences to deal with suspected cross-contamination and a sequencing artifact. For each public chain, a later analysis derived a clonal expansion index from normalized ranks of inferred template counts within each repertoire. A later analysis computed generation probabilities with a VDJ recombination model fitted to out-of-frame rearrangements, and checked the results against IGoR. A later analysis scored TCR-TCR, TCR-HLA and TCR-CMV co-occurrence with hypergeometric tests, applying a repertoire-size bias correction to TCR pairs. False discovery rates were estimated in a later analysis by permuting HLA or CMV assignments 20 times. A later analysis grouped co-occurring TCRs with DBSCAN, adding TCRdist sequence similarity when clustering within HLA-allele-positive subsets. Co-occurrence clustering excluded repertoires with fewer than 30,000 or more than 120,000 public chains, plus five with anomalous nucleotide sharing. TCRdb's version of the immuneACCESS table is confined to in-frame rearrangements and falls short of the full clone set. An unresolved V gene accounts for under half of the shortfall where checked; the remainder is of unknown origin. That table is the source of V, J and clone size, and D and trimming were worked out from the DNA. The sample table lists 110,000 or so clones, about 81% of them with a count of one. Jointly, the top ten make up about 1.8% of the sample.

This record comes from a study of cytomegalovirus exposure and HLA in healthy donors (dated by TCRdb to 2016 to 2017). The study in broad terms: An earlier analysis of roughly 610 of the donors reported approximately 300 Gb of sequence data and 95 million to 130 million unique TCR beta sequences obtained from some 200 million T cells. About 310 gigabases of sequencing data and some 85 million unique TCR sequences were included in an early release covering under 650 HLA-typed donors. Of the 300 to 450 genotyped donors, less than 85% were placed in the genetic ancestry cluster associated with self-reported Caucasian donors. The study was designed to test whether signatures of past pathogen exposure could be identified by cataloging public T cell receptors. The study used immunosequencing to profile the T cell repertoires of 666 subjects and linked those repertoires to cytomegalovirus serostatus. A separate validation cohort of more than 100 different subjects was used in addition to the approximately 700-subject first cohort. To predict cytomegalovirus infection status, the study combined high-throughput TCR immunosequencing, statistical association of individual TCRs with disease status, and machine learning. In a later analysis, previously published TCR beta repertoires from roughly 710 donors were re-analyzed and high-resolution HLA genotyping was added so that TCR occurrence patterns could be studied. The later analysis used no new phenotypic data to find candidate immune exposures, relying instead on TCR beta sequences and their occurrence across donors. An earlier analysis of about 620 of the donors applied high-throughput TCR beta sequencing to assess whether each TCR beta V gene segment acted as functional or pseudogenic. Alongside the repertoire data, information on donor age, sex, ethnicity and CMV serostatus was compiled. Genome-wide SNP genotypes for about 65% of the 666 donors were used in a later genetic analysis, which treated that subset as a discovery cohort. All discovery cohort repertoires had been generated on a single sequencing platform. Both class I and class II loci were covered by HLA typing, at four-digit resolution. Typing coverage differed by locus: A, B, C, DRB1 and DQB1 were typed in roughly 629-630 donors, DQA1 in roughly 500, DPA1 in around 610, and DPB1 in 472. Because of strong linkage in the cohort, roughly 5 DR-DQ haplotypes were treated as single units for association and clustering. Across 300 to 500 genotyped donors of the cohort, an average of roughly 250,000 unique TCR beta nucleotide sequences per donor were sequenced, and around 20% of those sequences were non-productive.

The cohort was made up of about 670 healthy bone marrow donors. At the time of sampling, every cohort member was nominally healthy, though immune exposures that went unrecorded were likely present. The donor was CMV seronegative and was included in the group of around 320 seronegative cohort members. A peripheral blood sample was collected from each donor, and TCR beta sequencing was performed on peripheral blood mononuclear cells. Genomic DNA extraction from the blood cell samples was performed with the Qiagen DNeasy Blood Extraction Kit. Results and caveats for the whole study, not just this receptor: V-gene and J-gene trimming of TCR beta chains was associated with a missense DCLRE1C variant in a later genetic analysis, and the association was replicated in an independent cohort. Most TCR sequences were seen in very few donors, while some public TCRs were found in many individuals. A later analysis found that HLA-associated TCR beta chains were more clonally expanded and had lower generation probabilities than equally common non-associated chains. According to a later analysis, most CMV-associated TCR beta chains appeared to be HLA-restricted, and the HLA associations seemed to be driven largely by CMV exposure. A further reported finding was that TCR beta sequences accurately predicted the HLA-A and HLA-B alleles for most subjects in the first cohort. In vitro tests confirmed that three of the cytomegalovirus-associated TCR beta chains recognize cytomegalovirus antigens. When HLA alleles, especially DR and DQ, strongly co-occurred, TCR associations were difficult to assign to individual alleles. Sequencing depth was assumed to be roughly uniform across donors in the presence/absence analyses, though that assumption may not hold. In the study, approximately 150 TCR beta chains were listed as associated with cytomegalovirus. Several of the top co-occurrence clusters appeared to be linked to parvovirus B19, influenza, CMV and Epstein-Barr virus, according to a later analysis. A later analysis found that TCR association rates varied across HLA loci, with DRB1 alleles showing the most associated TCRs and HLA-C alleles the fewest. The cohort was sequenced for TCR beta chains only, and without alpha or paired-chain data the features that could be detected were limited. According to the authors, the approach could potentially be generalized to other disease states and immunological phenotypes. A later genetic analysis reported fewer N-insertions in productive TCRs among donors in an Asian-associated ancestry cluster than the roughly 720-donor mean. In an earlier analysis of more than 500 of the donors, most TCR beta V segments appeared in productive rearrangements about 90% or about 30% of the time, broadly matching IMGT annotations. Some IMGT-functional V segments, including TRBV6-2 and TRBV6-3, could not be distinguished by the 87-base-pair reads and were therefore excluded. For the cohort, immune exposure information was limited to CMV serostatus. Because HLA typing was unavailable for some donors at each locus, only the typed subset was used in association tests. The classifier was reported to diagnose cytomegalovirus status with high specificity and sensitivity in both the original and validation cohorts. A cluster of highly shared sequence variants was judged likely to represent a technical artifact of the sequencing pipeline. Correlated functional status among segregating V segments might be attributable to linkage disequilibrium, but an unknown experimental factor could not be ruled out. About 17 rarely observed V segments, including chromosome 9 orphons, were excluded from the earlier analysis of about 610 of the donors because counts were too low. A later analysis associated 16,951 TCR beta sequences with specific HLA alleles at a false discovery rate of 0.05.

The source material was PBMCs. The sequence was obtained from a man between 40 and 49 years old in good health and CMV-seronegative. The rearranged segments are TRBV6-5 and TRBJ1-5; 6 matching bases give a weak D call of TRBD1. The sequenced DNA: TGTGCCAGCAGTCGACAGGTTGGACAGCCCCAGCATTTT. It is translated as CASSRQVGQPQHF.